The TCR beta chain described here comes from a study of T cells in tuberculosis. Broader study findings: Using the GMM-specific repertoire gave around 90% accuracy versus approximately 70% with motifs. Cases with active tuberculosis were adults, while controls were adolescents.

Sequencing was performed with immunoSEQ multiplex PCR; in TCRdb, only in-frame clones are kept and a portion is missing. The sample gives roughly 45,000 clones, approximately 94% of which show up once; about 2% is in the top ten. Details on this clone: What it binds is not known.

Trimming stripped 3 bases from V and 3 bases from J, with 18 bases between. The length of the CDR3 is 17 residues. Germline V gene lookup returns CDR1 SGDLS and CDR2 YYNGEE. V gene TRBV9 combines with J gene TRBJ2-2; weak D call: TRBD1 (6 bases). This receptor was taken from a donor aged 10 to 29 with latent tuberculosis or without tuberculosis infection. Some clones in this sample may be carry-over from other donors' samples. Sequences were obtained from PBMCs. The CDR3 is CASSAPTRDTHTGELFF. In DNA form, the CDR3 reads TGTGCCAGCAGCGCACCCACCCGGGACACCCACACCGGGGAGCTGTTTTTT. The whole variable domain, filled in from reference TRBV9 and TRBJ2-2, reads DSGVTQTPKHLITATGQRVTLRCSPRSGDLSVYWYQQSLDQGLQFLIQYYNGEERAKGNILERFSAQQFPDLHSELNLSSLELGDSALYFCASSAPTRDTHTGELFFGEGSRLTVL.